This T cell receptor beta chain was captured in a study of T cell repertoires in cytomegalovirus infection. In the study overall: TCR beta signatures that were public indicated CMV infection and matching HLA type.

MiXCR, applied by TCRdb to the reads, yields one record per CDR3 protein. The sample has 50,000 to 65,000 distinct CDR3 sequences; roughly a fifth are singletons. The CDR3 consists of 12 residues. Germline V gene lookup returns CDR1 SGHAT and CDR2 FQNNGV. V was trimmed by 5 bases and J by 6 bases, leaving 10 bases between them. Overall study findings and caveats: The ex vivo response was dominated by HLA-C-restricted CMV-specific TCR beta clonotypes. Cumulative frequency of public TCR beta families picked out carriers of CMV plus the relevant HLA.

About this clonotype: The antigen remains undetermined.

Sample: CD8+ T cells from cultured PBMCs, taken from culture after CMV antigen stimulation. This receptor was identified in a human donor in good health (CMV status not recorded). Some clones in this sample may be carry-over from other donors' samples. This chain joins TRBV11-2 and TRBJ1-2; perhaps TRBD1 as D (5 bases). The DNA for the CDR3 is TGTGCCAGCAGCGGGGGACTGGATGGCTACACCTTC. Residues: CASSGGLDGYTF.